This passage covers 21 T cell receptor beta chains from one sample sequenced in a study of T-cell reconstitution after alpha-beta-depleted transplantation in children (dated by TCRdb to about 2016). The sample's treatment or condition label, decoded: allogeneic hematopoietic cell transplantation with graft depleted of TCRalphabeta T cells and CD19 B cells. The library was built by means of PCR. These reads were obtained on an Illumina HiSeq 2500. To normalize quantification of the TCRbeta repertoire, the TCR libraries were built with molecular barcoding that relied on unique molecular identifiers. Clones were called with MiXCR by TCRdb after fastp trimmed the public reads at Q25, and only in-frame beta chains were retained. All rows with the same CDR3 protein become a single entry with the most common DNA and genes. Here the sample has 700,000 to 950,000 distinct CDR3 sequences; roughly 15% occur a single time. 5% of the sample lies in the top ten.

Sequencing used PBMCs, mostly from graft donor cells, obtained 360 days after TCRalphabeta/CD19-depleted stem cell transplant. These receptors were obtained from a male patient between 10 and 17 years old who had a stem cell transplant for acute lymphoblastic leukemia, so the T cells may come from the graft donor.

The chain combines TRBV5-6 with TRBJ2-1; the D is unclear. Looked up from germline, CDR1 is SGHDT and CDR2 is YYEEEE. The CDR3 is 17 residues long. V was clipped by 4 bases and J by 12 bases, with 29 bases between them. The CDR3 DNA reads as TGTGCCAGCAGCCCACCTCCGGGCCTAGGGCCGGCTGTGGGGCAGTTCTTC. Its protein is CASSPPPGLGPAVGQFF.

In its sample, this clonotype was seen a few times. This chain connects TRBV2 to TRBJ2-1; 15 nucleotides match TRBD2. With V trimmed by 6 bases and J by 1 base, 10 bases remained unmatched. Germline lookup yields CDR1 SNHLY and CDR2 FYNNEI. The CDR3 runs 19 residues. CDR3 in DNA: TGTGCCAGCAGAGGGCCGGGACTAGCGGGAGGTGGGTCCTACAATGAGCAGTTCTTC. It yields the protein CASRGPGLAGGGSYNEQFF.

This chain uses TRBV6-1 with TRBJ1-4, with D maybe TRBD1 (6 bases). Trimming left V 6 bases short and J 4 bases short, with 18 bases between. Germline V gives CDR1 MNHNS, CDR2 SASEGT. This CDR3 is 16 amino acids long. This CDR3 reads CASSPGERGINEKLFF. The CDR3 DNA follows: TGTGCCAGCAGCCCGGGTGAGAGGGGGATTAATGAAAAACTGTTTTTT.

V is TRBV27 and J is TRBJ2-7; 10 bases map to TRBD2. This CDR3 is built from 15 residues. Germline loops: CDR1 MNHEY, CDR2 SMNVEV (reference sequence). Trimming cost V 7 bases and J 4 bases; bases outside gene matches: 10. The CDR3 region is CASKSSGRDTYEQYF. DNA for the CDR3: TGTGCCAGCAAATCTAGCGGGAGAGACACTTACGAGCAGTACTTC.

This sequence joins TRBV2 and TRBJ2-2, with 7 positions matching TRBD1. The length of the CDR3 is 15 residues. Germline V gene lookup returns CDR1 SNHLY and CDR2 FYNNEI. J was trimmed by 4 bases and V by 7 bases; bases with no gene match: 9. CDR3 amino acids: CASKVGTDLTGELFF. The CDR3 bases are TGTGCCAGCAAGGTGGGGACAGACCTCACCGGGGAGCTGTTTTTT.

This clonotype was detected only a few times. The chain combines TRBV27 with TRBJ2-5; possible D gene TRBD1, 6 bases. The CDR3 covers 13 residues. Germline V gene lookup returns CDR1 MNHEY and CDR2 SMNVEV (reference sequence). V lost 5 bases and J lost 4, with 11 bases in between. The CDR3 DNA reads TGTGCCAGCAGTACCGGGACATTAGAGACCCAGTACTTC. This encodes CASSTGTLETQYF.

Points on this clonotype: A read error may account for a junction end that differs from germline. This sequence joins TRBV6-5 and TRBJ2-1; D not resolved. The germline V gene encodes CDR1 MNHEY and CDR2 SVGAGI. The CDR3 covers 14 residues. The chain's CDR3 is CASSDSLADNEQFF. The CDR3, as DNA: TGTGCCAGCAGTGACTCCTTAGCCGACAATGAGCAGTTCTTC.

This chain uses TRBV11-2 with TRBJ2-1; 7 nucleotides align to TRBD2. V was clipped by 1 base and J by 5 bases; unmatched bases: 11. Germline V gene sequence: CDR1 SGHAT, CDR2 FQNNGV. The CDR3 consists of 17 residues. CDR3 in amino acids: CASSLALRTSGHNEQFF. The CDR3 bases are TGTGCCAGCAGCTTAGCTCTTAGGACTAGTGGCCACAATGAGCAGTTCTTC.

This clonotype was counted a few times. The V call is TRBV20-1, the J call TRBJ2-7; unclear D gene. Germline CDR1 is DFQATT and CDR2 is SNEGSKA (reference sequence). Trimming cost V 7 bases and J 0 bases, with 13 bases left between them. The CDR3 length is 13 residues. The CDR3 bases are TGCAGTGTTGGCGGCACAAGCTCCTACGAGCAGTACTTC. The encoded protein is CSVGGTSSYEQYF.

This clonotype was recorded a few times. This chain joins TRBV6-5 and TRBJ2-7; D remains ambiguous. Germline V CDR1 and CDR2: MNHEY, SVGAGI. CDR3 length: 14 residues. Between the trimmed V and J ends, which lost 4 bases and 4 bases, there was a span of 14 bases. Written as DNA, the CDR3 is TGTGCCAGCAGTTTCGAGAGGTCCGTTTACGAGCAGTACTTC. Residues: CASSFERSVYEQYF.

The chain employs TRBV27 and TRBJ2-7, with 9 bases fitting TRBD2. V was clipped by 5 bases and J by 3 bases; unmatched bases: 14. CDR1 MNHEY and CDR2 SMNVEV come from the germline V gene (reference sequence). This CDR3 is 17 amino acids long. CDR3 sequence (DNA): TGTGCCAGCAGTCGGCTAGCGGGACGCCTTGGGGGCTACGAGCAGTACTTC. The encoded protein is CASSRLAGRLGGYEQYF.

This clonotype was counted between two and nine times. The chain has TRBV5-1 and TRBJ2-1; a possible D gene is TRBD2 (5 bases). CDR1 and CDR2 from the germline V gene are SGHRS and YFSETQ. The CDR3 extends over 19 amino acids. V dropped 3 bases and J dropped 0 bases, with 22 bases sitting between them. The DNA of the CDR3 is TGCGCCAGCAGCTCCATAAAGGAGCTAGCCTTCCCCTCCTACAATGAGCAGTTCTTC. Residues: CASSSIKELAFPSYNEQFF.

This chain joins TRBV5-1 and TRBJ1-1, with D possibly being TRBD1 (5 bases). Germline-derived CDR1 and CDR2 are SGHRS and YFSETQ. Trimming stripped 2 bases from V and 2 bases from J, with 10 bases between. There are 14 residues in the CDR3. CDR3 protein: CASSLQATNTEAFF. The DNA for the CDR3 is TGCGCCAGCAGCTTACAGGCTACAAACACTGAAGCTTTCTTT.

About this clonotype itself: The conserved closing phenylalanine or tryptophan is absent in this CDR3, likely reflecting a read error. The DNA is omitted, as the CDR3 cannot be located on it reliably, and the CDR3 follows TCRdb's listing. V gene TRBV12-3 or TRBV12-4 combines with J gene TRBJ2-5; no check of the table's D call, TRBD1, against the DNA was made. The CDR3 numbers 11 amino acids, ends counted. CDR3 sequence: CASSSDRDSIV.

This chain links TRBV3-1 with TRBJ2-7; D is possibly TRBD1 or TRBD2 (5 bases each). V was trimmed by 1 base and J by 2 bases, leaving 12 bases between them. The length of the CDR3 is 15 residues. Germline-derived CDR1 and CDR2 are LGHDT and YNNKEL (reference sequence). The CDR3 loop is CASSQGPGAAYEQYF. In DNA form, the CDR3 reads TGTGCCAGCAGCCAAGGTCCCGGGGCCGCCTACGAGCAGTACTTC.

This clonotype was counted once. The V and J genes are TRBV29-1 and TRBJ2-1; D is possibly TRBD1 (6 bases). Trimming stripped 0 bases from V and 7 bases from J, with 10 bases between. Germline V lookup: CDR1 SQVTM, CDR2 ANQGSEA. This CDR3 region has 13 residues. CDR3 nucleotides: TGCAGCGTTGAAGAGGGCAGGGGAAATGAGCAGTTCTTC. As protein: CSVEEGRGNEQFF.

The rearrangement joins TRBV27 to TRBJ2-1, with D perhaps matching TRBD2 (6 bases). The CDR3 contains 14 residues. The V end was cut by 4 bases, the J end by 7 bases, with 14 bases between. CDR1 and CDR2 (germline): MNHEY, SMNVEV (reference sequence). The CDR3 region is CASSWGEVGNEQFF. CDR3 nucleotide sequence: TGTGCCAGCAGTTGGGGGGAGGTGGGGAATGAGCAGTTCTTC.

This clonotype has more than one count but fewer than ten. The chain employs TRBV3-1 and TRBJ2-5, with 8 bases that match TRBD2. The CDR3 contains 15 residues. Per germline, CDR1 LGHDT and CDR2 YNNKEL (reference sequence). Unmatched junction bases numbered 9, after V lost 4 bases and J lost 5 bases. The CDR3 DNA reads TGTGCCAGCAGCCTCCCCAGCGGGAGAAAGGAGACCCAGTACTTC. It yields the protein CASSLPSGRKETQYF.

This clonotype occurred a few times. J is TRBJ2-7 and V is TRBV29-1; tentatively, D is TRBD1 (5 bases). V lost 5 bases and J lost 7, with 18 bases in between. There are 13 residues in the CDR3. Germline CDR1 SQVTM, CDR2 ANQGSEA. The CDR3 DNA is TGCAGCGTTTTCCGCGGTGGGGCGACGGAGCAGTACTTC. As protein: CSVFRGGATEQYF.

This chain's CDR3 is CASSSPGTGTDTQYF. The DNA for the CDR3 is TGTGCCAGCAGTTCCCCCGGGACTGGCACAGATACGCAGTATTTT. The chain carries TRBV27 and TRBJ2-3; D is perhaps TRBD2 (6 bases). CDR1 and CDR2 (germline): MNHEY, SMNVEV (reference sequence). V lost 4 bases and J 1 base, leaving 12 bases between the germline ends. The CDR3 sequence is 15 residues long.

The chain carries TRBV4-1 and TRBJ2-7, with D possibly matching TRBD1 (6 bases). Germline CDR1 MGHRA, CDR2 YSYEKL. The CDR3 loop spans 14 amino acids. V lost 5 bases and J lost 0, with 11 bases in between. CDR3 protein: CASSTLTGSYEQYF. The CDR3 coding sequence is TGCGCCAGCAGCACCCTGACAGGCTCCTACGAGCAGTACTTC.